The rows below give T cell receptor beta chains drawn from one sample of a study of T cell responses to AZD1222 COVID-19 vaccine. Generated by immunoSEQ multiplex PCR, the TCRdb table keeps only in-frame clones and is missing some. The data show some 71,000 clones, about 88% seen once. The sequencing here drew on peripheral blood, taken 28 days after the second AZD1222 dose. The source of these receptors is an adult who received the AZD1222 COVID-19 vaccine. The CDR3 runs from the conserved cysteine through the conserved F or W. Each record gives: J gene, V gene, clone size, D gene, CDR3 DNA, CDR3 protein. A D gene is named only where the DNA matches it firmly. Size is omitted from some rows. Given values are once, few, many or a class for expanded clones.

J: TRBJ2-2; V: TRBV7-9; size: once; D: -; DNA: TGTGCCAGCAGTGTTCCAGGGAAGGGGGAGCTGTTTTTT; CDR3: CASSVPGKGELFF
J: TRBJ1-1; V: TRBV28; size: -; D: -; DNA: TGTGCCAGCAGTGTGTGGGGCACTGAAGCTTTCTTT; CDR3: CASSVWGTEAFF
J: TRBJ1-2; V: TRBV11-2; size: -; D: -; DNA: TGTGCCAGCAGCCCAAGATCCACAGGGTATGGCTACACCTTC; CDR3: CASSPRSTGYGYTF
J: TRBJ2-7; V: TRBV19; size: -; D: -; DNA: TGTGCCAGTAGTATGTCTGCCAGCACCTACGAGCAGTACTTC; CDR3: CASSMSASTYEQYF
J: TRBJ1-1; V: TRBV27; size: once; D: -; DNA: TGTGCCAGCAGTTTAGAGAGCCGATGGGGAACTGAAGCTTTCTTT; CDR3: CASSLESRWGTEAFF
J: TRBJ1-1; V: TRBV4-1; size: -; D: -; DNA: TGCGCCAGCAGCCAAGTCGCCGTCTTGAACACTGAAGCTTTCTTT; CDR3: CASSQVAVLNTEAFF
J: TRBJ1-5; V: TRBV6-5; size: -; D: -; DNA: TGTGCCAGCGGTAGGAGCCTCAATCAGCCCCAGCATTTT; CDR3: CASGRSLNQPQHF
J: TRBJ2-2; V: TRBV9; size: -; D: TRBD2; DNA: TGTGCCAGCAGCGTGACTAGCGGGAACACCGGGGAGCTGTTTTTT; CDR3: CASSVTSGNTGELFF
J: TRBJ1-2; V: TRBV19; size: many; D: -; DNA: TGTGCCAGTAGTATAGATCCCCCGAGGGCTGGCTACACCTTC; CDR3: CASSIDPPRAGYTF
J: TRBJ2-1; V: TRBV5-1; size: -; D: -; DNA: TGCGCCAGCAGCTTGGACTTTAACGTCTGGGATGAGCAGTTCTTC; CDR3: CASSLDFNVWDEQFF
J: TRBJ2-1; V: TRBV7-2; size: -; D: TRBD2; DNA: TGTGCCAGCAGCCTTAGCGGGAGGGTCCTCAATGAGCAGTTCTTC; CDR3: CASSLSGRVLNEQFF
J: TRBJ2-6; V: TRBV5-1; size: -; D: -; DNA: TGCGCCAGCAGTTCCTCCCCTGGGGCCAACGTCCTGACTTTC; CDR3: CASSSSPGANVLTF
J: TRBJ1-1; V: TRBV9; size: -; D: TRBD1; DNA: TGTGCCAGCAGCGTAGATTTGACTTGGACAGGGGAAGCTTTCTTT; CDR3: CASSVDLTWTGEAFF
J: TRBJ2-2; V: TRBV7-2; size: -; D: -; DNA: TGTGCCAGCAGCCCCGTAACCCTGGAGCTGTTTTTT; CDR3: CASSPVTLELFF
J: TRBJ2-3; V: TRBV29-1; size: -; D: TRBD2; DNA: TGCAGCGCCCGTCTAGCGGGAGTGGGGGATACGCAGTATTTT; CDR3: CSARLAGVGDTQYF
J: TRBJ2-7; V: TRBV27; size: -; D: TRBD2; DNA: TGTGCCAGCAGTCCCGGACTAGCGGGAGGAGATGAGCAGTACTTC; CDR3: CASSPGLAGGDEQYF
J: TRBJ2-3; V: TRBV11-3; size: -; D: -; DNA: TGTGCCAGCAGCTTAAGTATTCCAGATACGCAGTATTTT; CDR3: CASSLSIPDTQYF
J: TRBJ2-2; V: TRBV5-6; size: -; D: -; DNA: TGTGCCAGCAGCTTGGCCAGGGATAGTTGGGACACCGGGGAGCTGTTTTTT; CDR3: CASSLARDSWDTGELFF
J: TRBJ2-7; V: TRBV10-3; size: -; D: TRBD2; DNA: TGTGCCATCAGTGAGTCTGGGGGGGTATCGGCGCAGTACTTC; CDR3: CAISESGGVSAQYF
J: TRBJ2-7; V: TRBV6-5; size: -; D: -; DNA: TGTGCCAGCAGTTACTCGAGGGGACAAACTTACGAGCAGTACTTC; CDR3: CASSYSRGQTYEQYF
J: TRBJ1-1; V: TRBV4-1; size: -; D: -; DNA: TGCGCCAGCAGCCAAGCCATATTGCGGGGAACTGAAGCTTTCTTT; CDR3: CASSQAILRGTEAFF
J: TRBJ1-5; V: TRBV28; size: -; D: -; DNA: TGTGCCAGCAGAACGACAGGAGACAATCAGCCCCAGCATTTT; CDR3: CASRTTGDNQPQHF
J: TRBJ1-5; V: TRBV2; size: -; D: -; DNA: TGTGCCAGCAGTGAAAGGGGGGGGGCGTATCAGCCCCAGCATTTT; CDR3: CASSERGGAYQPQHF
J: TRBJ1-2; V: TRBV27; size: -; D: TRBD1; DNA: TGTGCCAGTGGGTTAAATGGACAGGTCTATGGCTACACCTTC; CDR3: CASGLNGQVYGYTF
J: TRBJ1-4; V: TRBV19; size: few; D: -; DNA: TGTGCCAGTAGTAGGCTTGGTGCTAATGAAAAACTGTTTTTT; CDR3: CASSRLGANEKLFF
J: TRBJ2-2; V: TRBV27; size: -; D: -; DNA: TGTGCCAGCAGTTCTTTGTCAGGGGCTGGGACCGGGGAGCTGTTTTTT; CDR3: CASSSLSGAGTGELFF
J: TRBJ2-7; V: TRBV7-9; size: -; D: TRBD1; DNA: TGTGCCAGCAGCCCCGGACAGGGCCTCTTATACGAGCAGTACTTC; CDR3: CASSPGQGLLYEQYF
J: TRBJ1-2; V: TRBV23-1; size: -; D: -; DNA: TGCGCCAGCAGTCATCGCCCTGGGGGCTATGGCTACACCTTC; CDR3: CASSHRPGGYGYTF
J: TRBJ1-1; V: TRBV7-9; size: -; D: -; DNA: TGTGCCAGCAGCTTAGATTCAGGGAGCACTGAAGCTTTCTTT; CDR3: CASSLDSGSTEAFF
J: TRBJ1-1; V: TRBV6-1; size: -; D: TRBD1; DNA: TGTGCCAGCAGTGTTCTTCCGGGACAGGCGAAAAGGGAAGCTTTCTTT; CDR3: CASSVLPGQAKREAFF
J: TRBJ2-2; V: TRBV14; size: -; D: -; DNA: TGTGCCAGCAGCCAAGACCGGTCCACCGGGGAGCTGTTTTTT; CDR3: CASSQDRSTGELFF
J: TRBJ2-7; V: TRBV6-5; size: once; D: TRBD1; DNA: TGTGCCAGCAGCGACCGGGACAGGGGAGCTTACGAGCAGTACTTC; CDR3: CASSDRDRGAYEQYF
J: TRBJ2-7; V: TRBV2; size: once; D: TRBD2; DNA: TGTGCCAGCAGTTTCGTCGGGAGGTACGAGCAGTACTTC; CDR3: CASSFVGRYEQYF
J: TRBJ2-3; V: TRBV5-6; size: -; D: -; DNA: TGTGCCAGCGGGATTGTGGATACGCAGTATTTT; CDR3: CASGIVDTQYF
J: TRBJ2-5; V: TRBV7-8; size: -; D: -; DNA: TGTGCCAGCAGCATCCCAGGCAAACAAGAGACCCAGTACTTC; CDR3: CASSIPGKQETQYF
J: TRBJ1-1; V: TRBV5-4; size: once; D: TRBD1; DNA: TGTGCCAGCAGCTTGGAATCGGGACAGCCTTTTGAAGCTTTCTTT; CDR3: CASSLESGQPFEAFF
J: TRBJ1-1; V: TRBV11-3; size: -; D: -; DNA: TGTGCCAGCAGCCCCAGGGCGGGGAACACTGAAGCTTTCTTT; CDR3: CASSPRAGNTEAFF
J: TRBJ1-1; V: TRBV13; size: -; D: -; DNA: TGTGCCAGCAGCTCCCCCTCGGATAGGACTGAAGCTTTCTTT; CDR3: CASSSPSDRTEAFF
J: TRBJ2-6; V: TRBV29-1; size: -; D: -; DNA: TGCAGCGTACGCTCTGGGGCCAACGTCCTGACTTTC; CDR3: CSVRSGANVLTF
J: TRBJ1-2; V: TRBV3-1/TRBV3-2; size: -; D: -; DNA: TGTGCCAGCAGCCAAGACGCGGCCCAGGGGATCTATGGCTACACCTTC; CDR3: CASSQDAAQGIYGYTF
J: TRBJ2-1; V: TRBV7-6; size: once; D: -; DNA: TGTGCCAGCAGCCGGGGTCAGAGCTCCTACAATGAGCAGTTCTTC; CDR3: CASSRGQSSYNEQFF
J: TRBJ2-1; V: TRBV7-9; size: -; D: TRBD2; DNA: TGTGCCAGCAGCTTAATCCGGCTAGCGGGAGGGTACTACAATGAGCAGTTCTTC; CDR3: CASSLIRLAGGYYNEQFF
J: TRBJ1-4; V: TRBV18; size: -; D: -; DNA: TGTGCCAGCTCACCACAGGGGAGAGAAAAACTGTTTTTT; CDR3: CASSPQGREKLFF
J: TRBJ2-3; V: TRBV9; size: -; D: TRBD2; DNA: TGTGCCAGCAGCGTAGAAGTTAGCGGGAATACAGATACGCAGTATTTT; CDR3: CASSVEVSGNTDTQYF
J: TRBJ1-1; V: TRBV28; size: -; D: -; DNA: TGTGCCAGCTCCCTCGACAGGACTGAAGCTTTCTTT; CDR3: CASSLDRTEAFF
J: TRBJ2-3; V: TRBV5-8; size: -; D: -; DNA: TGTGCCAGCAGCCTGATCTTCACAGATACGCAGTATTTT; CDR3: CASSLIFTDTQYF
J: TRBJ2-3; V: TRBV19; size: -; D: -; DNA: TGTGCCAGTAGTACCTCGGGCCACTCCACAGATACGCAGTATTTT; CDR3: CASSTSGHSTDTQYF
J: TRBJ2-7; V: TRBV27; size: few; D: TRBD1; DNA: TGTGCCAGCAGTTTCCTCCCAGGGGGCTGGGAGCAGTACTTC; CDR3: CASSFLPGGWEQYF
J: TRBJ1-3; V: TRBV11-2; size: -; D: -; DNA: TGTGCCAGCAGCTTTGGGCCAAGGCAGAGGAGGGGAAACACCATATATTTT; CDR3: CASSFGPRQRRGNTIYF